Following are 10 T cell receptor beta chains from one sample sequenced in a study of vaccination effects on CD4 cells after COVID-19. With the ViraFEST assay, the study expanded antigen-specific CD4+ T cells using viral peptide pools, then sequenced them. Investigators separated out CD4+ T cells once 10 days of culture had passed. What these receptors recognize is not known. Assay used: immunoSEQ multiplex PCR; TCRdb lists only in-frame clones, some missing. In the table there are around 31,000 clones, about 66% of which are singletons. The sample consisted of CD4+ T cells from PBMCs cultured with HCoV-229E spike peptides, taken before COVID-19 vaccination. The receptor source for this set is a human donor who received a COVID-19 vaccine.

The chain combines TRBV29-1 with TRBJ1-3; TRBD1 might be the D (6 bases). The germline V gene has CDR1 SQVTM and CDR2 ANQGSEA. CDR3 length: 16 amino acids. V lost 0 bases and J lost 8, with 20 bases in between. CDR3 bases: TGCAGCGTTGAAGATCTTCACAGGGCAGGGGTGGACACCATATATTTT. It encodes CSVEDLHRAGVDTIYF.

V is TRBV9 and J is TRBJ1-2; D perhaps matches TRBD1 (5 bases). The CDR3 spans 11 residues. Trimming removed 0 bases from V and 14 bases from J, with 11 bases in between. Looked up from germline, CDR1 is SGDLS and CDR2 is YYNGEE. The CDR3 nucleotides read TGTGCCAGCAGCGTAGTTAGGACATGTACCTTC. It yields the protein CASSVVRTCTF.

This clone was seen a few times. V gene TRBV4-1 combines with J gene TRBJ2-2; D remains unclear. The CDR3 totals 11 residues. Per the germline V gene, CDR1 is MGHRA and CDR2 is YSYEKL. Between the trimmed V and J ends, which lost 3 bases and 6 bases, there was a span of 2 bases. CDR3 amino acids: CASSQSGELFF. The CDR3 nucleotides are TGCGCCAGCAGCCAGTCCGGGGAGCTGTTTTTT.

The V call is TRBV7-2, the J call TRBJ1-2, with TRBD1 matching over 8 bases. Germline V gene data show CDR1 as SGHTA and CDR2 as FQGNSA. Trimming cost V 4 bases and J 2 bases; bases outside gene matches: 9. The CDR3 runs to 16 residues. CDR3 nucleotides: TGTGCCAGCAGCTCAACCAGGACAGGGTTAAACTATGGCTACACCTTC. Protein sequence: CASSSTRTGLNYGYTF.

This clone was seen a handful of times. The V and J genes are TRBV7-8 and TRBJ2-3; D not certain. CDR1 is SGHVS, CDR2 FQNEAQ, per germline. This CDR3 is 16 amino acids long. Trimming shortened V by 2 bases and J by 4 bases, and 16 bases separated the two germline ends. The CDR3 DNA reads as TGTGCCAGCAGCTTATCGGTATACAGTGGTCCAGATACGCAGTATTTT. Translating gives CASSLSVYSGPDTQYF.

The chain is built from TRBV30 and TRBJ1-2; D call uncertain. V was pared by 5 bases and J by 2 bases, with 9 bases between. The CDR3 runs 12 residues. CDR1 and CDR2 (germline): GTSNPN, SVGIG (reference sequence). CDR3 in amino acids: CAWARLNYGYTF. CDR3 nucleotide sequence: TGTGCCTGGGCCCGCCTGAACTATGGCTACACCTTC.

The chain combines TRBV6-5 with TRBJ2-1; D remains unclear. Germline lookup yields CDR1 MNHEY and CDR2 SVGAGI. This CDR3 spans 14 amino acids. V lost 0 bases to trimming and J lost 4 bases, with 7 bases between them. The chain's CDR3 is CASSYSRVYNEQFF. Written as DNA, the CDR3 is TGTGCCAGCAGTTACTCTCGGGTGTACAATGAGCAGTTCTTC.

The chain has TRBV19 and TRBJ1-1; D possibly corresponds to TRBD1 (5 bases). From germline, CDR1 is LNHDA and CDR2 SQIVND (reference sequence). The CDR3 is made up of 15 amino acids. With 7 bases removed from V and 0 bases from J, the gap between germline ends came to 15 bases. The CDR3 is CASKGGDRLNTEAFF. CDR3 nucleotide sequence: TGTGCCAGTAAAGGAGGGGATCGGCTGAACACTGAAGCTTTCTTT.

The gene calls are TRBV5-4 and TRBJ1-2; D gene unclear. There are 16 residues in the CDR3. Between the trimmed V and J ends, which lost 0 bases and 1 base, there was a span of 13 bases. The germline V gene encodes CDR1 SGHNT and CDR2 YYREEE (reference sequence). CDR3 loop: CASSLAGRNLNYGYTF. The CDR3 DNA reads TGTGCCAGCAGCTTGGCCGGGCGTAATCTTAACTATGGCTACACCTTC.

The chain is built from TRBV11-3 and TRBJ2-1; D assignment may be TRBD1 or TRBD2 (7 bases each). Germline assignment: CDR1 SGHNT and CDR2 YENEEA. This CDR3 comprises 18 residues. V was clipped by 5 bases and J by 1 base, with 21 bases between them. In DNA, the CDR3 is TGTGCCAGCAGCGGATGGCCGGGAGCGGGACAGTCCTACAATGAGCAGTTCTTC. It is translated as CASSGWPGAGQSYNEQFF.